Following are 6 T cell receptor beta chains from one sample sequenced in a study of blood T cell repertoires in COVID-19. Repertoires were generated with immunoSEQ multiplex PCR, while TCRdb's copy carries only in-frame clones and drops some. Among about 70,000 clones listed, approximately 80% were seen once. Sequenced material: peripheral blood. Receptors originate from a man under 40 with COVID-19, enrolled during active disease.

V usage is TRBV6-5 and J usage is TRBJ2-7; 13 bases are shared with TRBD2. Germline assignment: CDR1 MNHEY and CDR2 SVGAGI. J lost 0 bases, V lost 11 bases, and 4 bases had no gene match. CDR3 length: 14 amino acids. The CDR3 spells CACRLAGGSYEQYF. CDR3 nucleotides: TGTGCCTGCCGACTAGCGGGAGGCTCCTACGAGCAGTACTTC.

The rearrangement uses TRBV7-2 and TRBJ1-1, with TRBD1 as a possible D gene (6 bases). The V gene lost 2 bases and the J gene lost 0 bases, with 10 bases spanning the gap. The germline V gene has CDR1 SGHTA and CDR2 FQGNSA. The CDR3 runs 15 residues. The CDR3 DNA is TGTGCCAGCAGCTTATCCACAGGGTTGAACACTGAAGCTTTCTTT. Its protein product is CASSLSTGLNTEAFF.

The chain joins TRBV2 to TRBJ1-6; TRBD1 matches at 8 bases. The CDR3 totals 14 residues. Germline loops: CDR1 SNHLY, CDR2 FYNNEI. V was clipped by 6 bases and J by 10 bases; unmatched bases: 8. CDR3 sequence: CASSDRGRSSPLHF. CDR3 DNA sequence: TGTGCCAGCAGCGACAGGGGAAGAAGCTCACCCCTCCACTTT.

The chain combines TRBV5-5 with TRBJ1-3, with D unresolved. The germline V and J ends were trimmed by 0 bases and 4 bases, with 11 bases remaining between them. This CDR3 contains 15 residues. The germline V gene has CDR1 SGHKS and CDR2 YYEKEE (reference sequence). CDR3 residues: CASSLAATPGNTIYF. The CDR3 DNA is TGTGCCAGCAGCTTGGCCGCGACACCCGGAAACACCATATATTTT.

V gene TRBV19 combines with J gene TRBJ1-1; possibly TRBD1 for D (6 bases). CDR1 is LNHDA and CDR2 is SQIVND in the germline V gene (reference sequence). This CDR3 spans 15 amino acids. V lost 9 bases and J lost 5, with 22 bases in between. The CDR3 DNA reads as TGTGCCAGCCGAGAACGGGGGGGCCGAGGGACTGAAGCTTTCTTT. Translated: CASRERGGRGTEAFF. Full variable domain (outside the CDR3, taken from reference TRBV19 and TRBJ1-1): DGGITQSPKYLFRKEGQNVTLSCEQNLNHDAMYWYRQDPGQGLRLIYYSQIVNDFQKGDIAEGYSVSREKKESFPLTVTSAQKNPTAFYLCASRERGGRGTEAFFGQGTRLTVV.

The gene calls are TRBV28 and TRBJ1-2; TRBD1 might be the D (6 bases). The V gene lost 4 bases and the J gene lost 7 bases, with 13 bases spanning the gap. Germline loops: CDR1 MDHEN, CDR2 SYDVKM. This CDR3 region has 13 residues. DNA of the CDR3: TGTGCCAGCAGTTGGCAGGGGAGAGGTGGCTACACCTTC. Encoded protein: CASSWQGRGGYTF.